This T cell receptor beta chain is from a study of identifying expanded T cells in peripheral blood (dated by TCRdb to the late 2010s). Notes on the research overall: Four technical replicates, made by sequencing separate aliquots from the same pool of genomic DNA, were compared pairwise. The full study reports these points: For all healthy donors, the variance in clone template counts between roughly 2-week samples rose significantly as total template count increased. The binomial model flagged about 1.3 differentially abundant clones between technical replicates but 15 to 17 over around two weeks and roughly 20 over roughly 4 weeks. The authors expected biological variance in healthy repertoires might increase further over much longer intervals such as months to years. Across all healthy-donor time intervals, the beta-binomial model significantly cut both the number of clones called differentially abundant and the false-positive rate.

Concerning this clone: The clone's antigen remains unknown. Base quality data are lacking; no much larger clone is found one base away.

TCRbeta CDR3 regions were profiled by bias-controlled multiplex PCR amplification of genomic DNA with the immunoSEQ Assay. In the original analysis: To quantify the absolute abundance of each unique TCRbeta CDR3 region, the sequences were collapsed and filtered. Differential abundance was tested with two models: a binomial (Fisher-equivalent) model and a beta-binomial model that adds time-dependent variance fitted from healthy donors. Any clone with fewer than 5 combined templates was excluded, and a clone was called differentially abundant if its Benjamini-Hochberg FDR was below 0.01. In the beta-binomial model, variance was expressed as a function of the total template count across the two samples, in the form v = (b*log(k)+a)^2. TCRdb stores this immuneACCESS table with in-frame sequences only. Part of the clones is absent; in the studies checked, under half of the shortfall reflects unresolved V genes, and no reason is known for the rest. The DNA was the basis for D and trimming; V, J and clone size are from that table. The sample table contains 91,000 or so clones; only one count was recorded for about nine tenths of them. Of the sample, roughly 3.9% is held by the ten largest clones.

According to the germline V gene (reference sequence), CDR1 reads MNHEY and CDR2 reads SMNVEV. The CDR3 measures 16 amino acids from cysteine to phenylalanine. The CDR3 DNA has 48 bases and is translated from base 1. V ends up 5 bases short and J 7 bases short, with an unmatched junction base count of 16. During the collection period, no immune events, such as infections, were documented for the healthy donors. To calibrate time-dependent variance in a beta-binomial model of T-cell clone differential abundance, blood repertoires from healthy donors were used as a training cohort. The training cohort comprised roughly ten healthy donors, 3 female and 7 male. An age range of roughly 29 to 65 years, with an average of about 45 years, was recorded for the donors. Obtained from a commercial supplier, whole blood was collected from each healthy donor at three time points set around 2 weeks apart. Genomic DNA was extracted from unsorted whole blood for immunosequencing.

Specimen: blood. This TCR came from a person aged 18-70 years in good health. This chain joins TRBV27 to TRBJ2-7, and 8 junction bases match TRBD2. Read as DNA, the sequence is TGTGCCAGCAGTCCACTCAGGGCTAGCGGGCCCTTGGAGCAGTACTTC. Its translation is CASSPLRASGPLEQYF.